This T cell receptor beta chain came from a study of blood T cell repertoires in COVID-19. The V end lost 0 bases, the J end lost 7 bases, and 10 bases lay between the germline ends. CDR3 size: 13 residues. CDR1 is SGHDT and CDR2 is YYEEEE in the germline V gene. In the authors' workflow: The authors estimated nucleated cell counts from reference gene primer amplification. The assay was immunoSEQ multiplex PCR, and TCRdb's table has in-frame clones only and misses some. V and J calls and clone size are as listed in that table; D and trimming were resolved from the DNA. Of about 300,000 clones listed, 87% were seen once; the top ten hold approximately 5%. Those who participated ranged in age from about 18 to 89 years and resided in around 22 US areas. Recovered Cohort 3 donors showed two negative PCRs, clearance, or symptom resolution.

The TCR was taken from a woman younger than 45 who had recovered from COVID-19. The material sequenced was PBMCs or T cells enriched from blood (not recorded which). The chain joins TRBV5-6 to TRBJ2-5, with D possibly being TRBD1 (6 bases). CDR3 bases: TGTGCCAGCAGCTTGGGACAGGAGCGGACCCAGTACTTC. This gives the protein CASSLGQERTQYF.